This TCR beta chain was obtained from a study of somatic mutations in cytotoxic T cells in rheumatoid arthritis. Once isolated by positive magnetic bead selection, the CD4+ and CD8+ cells had their purity checked by flow cytometry. Only in-frame clones appear in the TCRdb table, and some are missing; sequencing was by immunoSEQ multiplex PCR. The repertoire holds some 26,000 clones, with about 80% as singletons. Trimming removed 4 bases from V and 4 bases from J; junction bases left unmatched: 6. CDR3 length equals 15 residues. Germline CDR1 is MGHRA and CDR2 is YSYEKL. Findings and limits, study-wide: Rheumatoid arthritis patients showed slight TRBV07 underrepresentation, and this was not adjusted for multiple comparisons.

With respect to this clone: Its antigen is not known.

This clonotype originated in a man over 45 in good health. This chain links TRBV4-1 with TRBJ1-2; 10 nucleotides line up with TRBD1. The sequenced material came from CD8+ T cells sorted from blood. The CDR3 coding sequence is TGCGCCAGCAGCCCCCGGGACAGGGGAGCCTATGGCTACACCTTC. This translates into CASSPRDRGAYGYTF.